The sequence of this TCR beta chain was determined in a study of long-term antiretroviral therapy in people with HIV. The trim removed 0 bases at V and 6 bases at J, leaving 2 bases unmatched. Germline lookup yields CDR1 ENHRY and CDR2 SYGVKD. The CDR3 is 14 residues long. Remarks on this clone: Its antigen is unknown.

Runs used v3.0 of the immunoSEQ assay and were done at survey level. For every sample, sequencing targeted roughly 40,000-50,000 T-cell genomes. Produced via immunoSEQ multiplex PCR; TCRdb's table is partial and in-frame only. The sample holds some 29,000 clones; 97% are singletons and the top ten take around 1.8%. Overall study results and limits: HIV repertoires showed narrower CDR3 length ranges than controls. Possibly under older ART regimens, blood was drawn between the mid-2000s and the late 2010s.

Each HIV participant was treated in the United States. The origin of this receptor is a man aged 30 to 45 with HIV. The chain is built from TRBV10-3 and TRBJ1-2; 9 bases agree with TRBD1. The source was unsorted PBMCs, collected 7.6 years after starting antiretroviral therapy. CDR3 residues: CAISESDRGDGYTF. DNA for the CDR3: TGTGCCATCAGTGAGTCGGACAGGGGAGATGGCTACACCTTC.